This TCR beta chain is drawn from a study of blood T cells in healthy people across ages. Trimming removed 4 bases at V and 0 bases at J, with 14 bases between. The length of the CDR3 is 16 residues. Germline V gives CDR1 SGHNT, CDR2 YYREEE (reference sequence). In the case of this clonotype: Its target is not known.

Findings of the study overall: The CMV status of each donor remained undetermined, and this could have confounded shifts in expanded clonotypes. Roughly linear declines in TCR beta diversity per million T cells occurred with age.

The use of a sample-barcoded 5' primer and a J-beta primer mix characterized a second PCR of about 7 to 12 cycles. Every cDNA molecule bore a tag from a template-switch adaptor containing 12 random nucleotides. The yield of each sample was at least 2.5 million CDR3-containing paired-end reads. Each CDR3 protein gets one entry after TCRdb re-called the 5' RACE reads with MiXCR. The sample has about 1,500,000 distinct CDR3 sequences, about 40% seen once. The receptor's source is a woman aged 18-35 years in good health. V and J are TRBV5-4 and TRBJ2-1; D is possibly TRBD2 (6 bases). Source material: blood. This CDR3 reads CASSIVGGSSYNEQFF. DNA for the CDR3: TGTGCCAGCAGCATCGTGGGGGGAAGCTCCTACAATGAGCAGTTCTTC. The variable domain in full, with the rest retrieved from reference TRBV5-4 and TRBJ2-1, is ETGVTQSPTHLIKTRGQQVTLRCSSQSGHNTVSWYQQALGQGPQFIFQYYREEENGRGNFPPRFSGLQFPNYSSELNVNALELDDSALYLCASSIVGGSSYNEQFFGPGTRLTVL.